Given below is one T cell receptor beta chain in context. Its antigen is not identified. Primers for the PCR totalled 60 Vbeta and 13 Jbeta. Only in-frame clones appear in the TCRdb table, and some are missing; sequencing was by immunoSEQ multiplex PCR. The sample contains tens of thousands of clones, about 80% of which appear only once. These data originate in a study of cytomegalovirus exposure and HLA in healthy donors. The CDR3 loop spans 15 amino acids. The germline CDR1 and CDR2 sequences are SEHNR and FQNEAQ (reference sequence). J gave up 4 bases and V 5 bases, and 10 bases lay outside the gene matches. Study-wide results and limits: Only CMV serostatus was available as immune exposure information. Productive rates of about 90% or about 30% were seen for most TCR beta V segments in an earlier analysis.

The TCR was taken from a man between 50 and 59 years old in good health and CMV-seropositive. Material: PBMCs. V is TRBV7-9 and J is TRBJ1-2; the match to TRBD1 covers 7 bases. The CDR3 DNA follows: TGTGCCAGCAGCATCAGGGGGGCCGGCGGCTATGGCTACACCTTC. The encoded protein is CASSIRGAGGYGYTF. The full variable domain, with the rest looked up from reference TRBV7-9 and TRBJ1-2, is DTGVSQNPRHKITKRGQNVTFRCDPISEHNRLYWYRQTLGQGPEFLTYFQNEAQLEKSRLLSDRFSAERPKGSFSTLEIQRTEQGDSAMYLCASSIRGAGGYGYTFGSGTRLTVV.